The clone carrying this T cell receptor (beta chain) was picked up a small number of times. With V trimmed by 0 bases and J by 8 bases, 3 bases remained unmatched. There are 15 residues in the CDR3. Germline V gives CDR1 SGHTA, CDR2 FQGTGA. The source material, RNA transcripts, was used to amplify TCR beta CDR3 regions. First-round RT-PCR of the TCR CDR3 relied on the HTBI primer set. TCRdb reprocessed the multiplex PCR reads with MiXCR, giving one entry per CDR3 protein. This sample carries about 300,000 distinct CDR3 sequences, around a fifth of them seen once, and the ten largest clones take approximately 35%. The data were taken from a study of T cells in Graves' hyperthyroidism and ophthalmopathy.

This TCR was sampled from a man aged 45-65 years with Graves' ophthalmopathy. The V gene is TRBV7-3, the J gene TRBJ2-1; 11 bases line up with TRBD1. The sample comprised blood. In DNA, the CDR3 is TGTGCCAGCAGCTTAACCGGGACAGGGGGGGATGAGCAGTTCTTC. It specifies CASSLTGTGGDEQFF.